This is a list of T cell receptor beta chains from one sample in a study of T cell responses to AZD1222 COVID-19 vaccine. Measured with immunoSEQ multiplex PCR; TCRdb has only the in-frame clones, and not every one. The sample lists about 87,000 clones; approximately 88% were seen once. The source material was peripheral blood, sampled on day 0 of AZD1222 vaccination. The origin of the receptors is an adult in good health. Each CDR3 is given with its conserved first and last residue. D genes are given only for firm matches. Some rows have no size entry. The others give once, few or many, or a class for an expanded clone.

clone_size	d_call	v_call	j_call	cdr3_nt	cdr3_aa
.	.	TRBV5-1	TRBJ2-1	TGCGCCAGCAGCTCCCAGGGAACTGAGCAGTTCTTC	CASSSQGTEQFF
.	.	TRBV9	TRBJ2-7	TGTGCCAGCAGCGTAGTTGGTGGCGAGCAGTACTTC	CASSVVGGEQYF
.	TRBD1	TRBV5-1	TRBJ2-3	TGCGCCAGCACCTGGACAGGCGGAAGCACAGATACGCAGTATTTT	CASTWTGGSTDTQYF
.	TRBD1	TRBV6-6	TRBJ1-6	TGTGCCAGCAGTCCCGGGACAGGGATGGCCAGAGGTTCACCCCTCCACTTT	CASSPGTGMARGSPLHF
.	.	TRBV6-1	TRBJ1-5	TGTGCCAGCAGTGAAGCAGGGATCGTAAGCAATCAGCCCCAGCATTTT	CASSEAGIVSNQPQHF
once	.	TRBV18	TRBJ1-1	TGTGCCAGCTCACCCCTGAGAAACACTGAAGCTTTCTTT	CASSPLRNTEAFF
.	TRBD1	TRBV6-5	TRBJ1-5	TGTGCCAGCAGGACAGGGGGGAGAAGCAATCAGCCCCAGCATTTT	CASRTGGRSNQPQHF
.	.	TRBV6-2/TRBV6-3	TRBJ2-3	TGTGCCAGCAACCCTCGATGGGGAGAGGGATGGGATACGCAGTATTTT	CASNPRWGEGWDTQYF
few	.	TRBV7-8	TRBJ2-1	TGTGCCAGCAGCTTCGTCAGGGAGGCGGAGCAGTTCTTC	CASSFVREAEQFF
.	TRBD1	TRBV5-6	TRBJ1-2	TGTGCCAGCAGCTTTAAGGGGGCCCACTATGGCTACACCTTC	CASSFKGAHYGYTF
few	.	TRBV28	TRBJ1-6	TGTGCCAGCAGTTTATTTGGTGGTGGGAATTCACCCCTCCACTTT	CASSLFGGGNSPLHF
.	TRBD1	TRBV27	TRBJ1-2	TGTGCCAGCAGTTTAAACAGGGGGCTAGGTGGCTACACCTTC	CASSLNRGLGGYTF
.	.	TRBV5-5	TRBJ2-1	TGTGCCAGCAGCTTGGAAGTGAGACCCTACAATGAGCAGTTCTTC	CASSLEVRPYNEQFF
.	.	TRBV20-1	TRBJ1-2	TGCAGTGCTAGTGTCCAGGGTAAGGGGGTGTCGGCTGGCTACACCTTC	CSASVQGKGVSAGYTF
.	.	TRBV3-1/TRBV3-2	TRBJ1-1	TGTGCCAGCAGCCATGAACAGGTCACTGAAGCTTTCTTT	CASSHEQVTEAFF
.	TRBD1	TRBV7-2	TRBJ1-2	TGTGCCAGCAGCTTAGGGGACAGGGGGAACTATGGCTACACCTTC	CASSLGDRGNYGYTF
.	.	TRBV28	TRBJ2-3	TGTGCCGCCGACTCAGCTCATACGCAGTATTTT	CAADSAHTQYF
once	.	TRBV9	TRBJ1-1	TGTGCCACCGAGACAGGGAACACTGAAGCTTTCTTT	CATETGNTEAFF
.	TRBD1	TRBV7-8	TRBJ2-1	TGTGCCAGCAGCTTGACAGGGGGCAGGTACAATGAGCAGTTCTTC	CASSLTGGRYNEQFF
.	TRBD1	TRBV6-5	TRBJ1-1	TGTGCCAGCGGGACAGGGGAATATAGTGAAGCTTTCTTT	CASGTGEYSEAFF
.	TRBD1	TRBV7-9	TRBJ2-7	TGTGCCAGCAGCAGCGGGACAGGGGGCGCCGAGCAGTACTTC	CASSSGTGGAEQYF
few	.	TRBV29-1	TRBJ1-2	TGCAGCGCCAACGACAGGAAAGACTATGGCTACACCTTC	CSANDRKDYGYTF
.	.	TRBV18	TRBJ1-3	TGTGCCAGCTCACCTCCGGGACACAACTCTGGAAACACCATATATTTT	CASSPPGHNSGNTIYF
medium-sized	.	TRBV11-3	TRBJ1-6	TGTGCCAGCCTCGACTCCTATAATTCACCCCTCCACTTT	CASLDSYNSPLHF